Shown below are 22 T cell receptor beta chains from a single sample sequenced in a study of spatial heterogeneity in lung cancer. Study findings and constraints: Counts of expanded intratumoral alpha and beta TCRs tracked tumor mutation counts.

These receptors have no identified antigens. Using its own MiXCR run on the 5' RACE reads, TCRdb lists one record per CDR3 protein. The table includes roughly 9,800 distinct CDR3 sequences, around 55% detected once. Time point here: sample taken at primary tumor resection. The sample was lung tumor tissue, taken at surgery. These TCRs come from a female donor with early-stage non-small cell lung cancer.

This clonotype was recorded a few times. As an off-target read in a library built for alpha chains, this beta chain has a frequency of little significance. The chain joins TRBV20-1 to TRBJ2-5; D ambiguous. Per the germline V gene, CDR1 is DFQATT and CDR2 is SNEGSKA (reference sequence). V lost 5 bases, J lost 5 bases, and 12 bases lay in between. CDR3 size: 12 residues. CDR3 coding DNA: TGCAGTGCTCTAATCAAGAGGGAGACCCAGTACTTC. Protein: CSALIKRETQYF.

In regard to this clonotype: This beta chain came through as a stray read in a library set up for alpha chains, and its size says little. This sequence joins TRBV12-3 or TRBV12-4 and TRBJ1-2, with D perhaps TRBD1 (5 bases). CDR3 length equals 14 residues. V was trimmed by 5 bases and J by 5 bases, leaving 15 bases between them. The CDR3 loop is CASSPSDRPYGYTF. The CDR3 coding sequence is TGTGCCAGCAGTCCGTCCGACAGACCTTATGGCTACACCTTC.

On this clonotype: The library was prepared for alpha chains; this beta chain is a stray read, so its frequency means little. The V and J genes are TRBV7-2 and TRBJ1-2; a possible D gene is TRBD1 (5 bases). The CDR3 loop spans 13 amino acids. V lost 3 bases to trimming and J lost 3 bases, with 8 bases between them. The V gene's germline CDR1 is SGHTA and CDR2 FQGNSA. CDR3 nucleotides: TGTGCCAGCAGCTTGGGGACCTACTATGGCTACACCTTC. Amino acids: CASSLGTYYGYTF.

Remarks on this clonotype: This beta chain came through as a stray read in a library set up for alpha chains, and its size says little. The V call is TRBV2, the J call TRBJ2-3, with a tentative D call TRBD2 (7 bases). This CDR3 region has 18 residues. The germline V gene has CDR1 SNHLY and CDR2 FYNNEI. V was clipped by 8 bases and J by 1 base, with 25 bases between them. In nucleotides, the CDR3 is TGTGCCAGCCGCTGGGGGGGCCGAGGATTTACTGGCACAGATACGCAGTATTTT. Amino acid sequence: CASRWGGRGFTGTDTQYF.

This clonotype was detected a few times. Within a library made for alpha chains, this beta chain is off target, and its count is uninformative. The chain combines TRBV4-2 with TRBJ2-7, with a possible D match to TRBD2 (5 bases). V dropped 0 bases and J dropped 4 bases, with 13 bases sitting between them. Germline CDR1 reads LGHNA; CDR2 reads YNFKEQ. This CDR3 comprises 15 residues. CDR3 bases: TGTGCCAGCAGCCAAGATCCGGGGTCCTTTTACGAGCAGTACTTC. This gives the protein CASSQDPGSFYEQYF.

On this clonotype itself: This beta chain was picked up by a library intended for alpha chains and is off target, so its count carries little meaning. The genes are TRBV6-1 and TRBJ2-6; D is perhaps TRBD1 (6 bases). From germline, CDR1 is MNHNS and CDR2 SASEGT. The CDR3 runs to 15 residues. V gave up 8 bases and J gave up 0 bases, with 11 bases separating them. The DNA for the CDR3 is TGTGCCAGCGCAACAGGGCCCTCTGGGGCCAACGTCCTGACTTTC. Its translation: CASATGPSGANVLTF.

In regard to this clonotype: With the library built for alpha chains, this beta chain is off target and its frequency is not meaningful. The chain joins TRBV20-1 to TRBJ1-6; possible D gene TRBD1, 5 bases. The germline V gene has CDR1 DFQATT and CDR2 SNEGSKA (reference sequence). V dropped 2 bases and J dropped 7 bases, with 18 bases sitting between them. The CDR3 has 16 residues. CDR3 region: CSARPPSGTRNSPLHF. In DNA, the CDR3 is TGCAGTGCTAGACCCCCATCCGGGACGAGGAATTCACCCCTCCACTTT.

In the case of this clonotype: The library was designed around alpha chains, so this beta chain is a stray read whose abundance carries little weight. This sequence joins TRBV11-2 and TRBJ2-7, with D possibly TRBD2 on 6 matching bases. The CDR3 is 14 residues long. Trimming took 5 bases from V and 6 from J, leaving 17 bases between them. Germline loops: CDR1 SGHAT, CDR2 FQNNGV. The CDR3: CASSRRDLTPEQYF. The CDR3 bases are TGTGCCAGCAGCAGGCGGGACTTAACCCCCGAGCAGTACTTC.

This clonotype was counted only a few times. This beta chain is off target for a library built for alpha chains, so its abundance means little. This chain links TRBV20-1 with TRBJ2-5; 11 bases map to TRBD2. CDR1 and CDR2 from the germline V gene are DFQATT and SNEGSKA (reference sequence). V trimming: 5 bases; J trimming: 5 bases; junction bases outside the gene matches: 7. CDR3 length: 14 amino acids. CDR3 in amino acids: CSAETSGVFETQYF. The DNA of the CDR3 is TGCAGTGCTGAGACTAGCGGGGTTTTTGAGACCCAGTACTTC.

As concerns this clonotype: This beta chain is a stray read from a library made for alpha chains; its abundance is not meaningful. The chain is built from TRBV29-1 and TRBJ2-7; 8 bases fit TRBD1. V shed 6 bases, J shed 5 bases, and the junction held 9 bases outside the gene matches. The CDR3 covers 13 residues. The germline V gene encodes CDR1 SQVTM and CDR2 ANQGSEA. CDR3 nucleotides: TGCAGCGTGCGGACAGGGTTAGAGAACGAGCAGTACTTC. Protein sequence: CSVRTGLENEQYF.

This clonotype was detected once. This beta chain was picked up by a library intended for alpha chains and is off target, so its count carries little meaning. The V call is TRBV7-9, the J call TRBJ1-4; no reliable D call. V was clipped by 0 bases and J by 0 bases, with 8 bases between them. The CDR3 has 16 amino acids. Germline V CDR1 and CDR2: SEHNR, FQNEAQ (reference sequence). CDR3 sequence reads: CASSLAWTPTNEKLFF. The CDR3 DNA sequence: TGTGCCAGCAGCTTAGCTTGGACGCCAACTAATGAAAAACTGTTTTTT.

In regard to this clonotype: The library was prepared for alpha chains; this beta chain is a stray read, so its frequency means little. The chain has TRBV7-2 and TRBJ1-1, with D maybe TRBD1 (5 bases). The ends were cut back, 5 bases at V and 4 bases at J, with 17 bases in the middle. Germline lookup yields CDR1 SGHTA and CDR2 FQGNSA. There are 15 residues in the CDR3. The CDR3 DNA reads TGTGCCAGCAGCCCGGGAGGAGGGGTGGCCACTGAAGCTTTCTTT. This translates into CASSPGGGVATEAFF. Combining the CDR3 with reference TRBV7-2 and TRBJ1-1 gives the whole variable domain GAGVSQSPSNKVTEKGKDVELRCDPISGHTALYWYRQSLGQGLEFLIYFQGNSAPDKSGLPSDRFSAERTGGSVSTLTIQRTQQEDSAVYLCASSPGGGVATEAFFGQGTRLTVV.

Turning to this clonotype: The library was prepared for alpha chains; this beta chain is a stray read, so its frequency means little. This sequence joins TRBV27 and TRBJ1-6; 7 nucleotides align to TRBD1. V trimming: 0 bases; J trimming: 9 bases; junction bases outside the gene matches: 5. The CDR3 totals 15 residues. Germline assignment: CDR1 MNHEY and CDR2 SMNVEV (reference sequence). The CDR3 DNA is TGTGCCAGCAGTTTATCTCAGGGGGGGGGTTCACCCCTCCACTTT. Its translation is CASSLSQGGGSPLHF.

A note on this clonotype: The size of this beta chain means little, since it is a stray read in a library made for alpha chains. The genes are TRBV28 and TRBJ1-4; the D gene is possibly TRBD1 (6 bases). V was shortened by 5 bases and J by 6 bases, with 13 bases between the two germline ends. Germline loops: CDR1 MDHEN, CDR2 SYDVKM. CDR3 size: 14 residues. In nucleotides, the CDR3 is TGTGCCAGCAGTCTTGGGGGGCTGGATGAAAAACTGTTTTTT. It encodes CASSLGGLDEKLFF.

As to this clonotype: Since it is a stray read in a library aimed at alpha chains, this beta chain has a size that is not meaningful. This rearrangement joins TRBV25-1 to TRBJ2-5; D may match TRBD1 or TRBD2 (6 bases each). The CDR3 spans 16 residues. Trimming cost V 5 bases and J 2 bases, with 18 bases left between them. Germline assignment: CDR1 MGHDK and CDR2 SYGVNS. CDR3 in amino acids: CASSLGGLGGQETQYF. In DNA, the CDR3 is TGTGCCAGCAGTTTAGGGGGGCTAGGAGGGCAAGAGACCCAGTACTTC.

Of note for this clonotype: A library made for alpha chains picked up this beta chain off target, so its size means little. The chain employs TRBV6-2 or TRBV6-3 and TRBJ2-7; D unresolved. The CDR3 length is 12 residues. Trimming shortened V by 1 base and J by 7 bases, and 8 bases separated the two germline ends. Germline V lookup: CDR1 MNHEY, CDR2 SVGEGT. Written as DNA, the CDR3 is TGTGCCAGCAGTTACTACGCTTGGGAGCAGTACTTC. Residues: CASSYYAWEQYF.

Concerning this clonotype: Because this beta chain is a stray read in a library intended to capture alpha chains, its abundance should not be given much weight. This sequence joins TRBV20-1 and TRBJ2-7, with 8 bases lining up with TRBD1. The CDR3 spans 12 residues. Looked up from germline, CDR1 is DFQATT and CDR2 is SNEGSKA (reference sequence). The trim removed 3 bases at V and 5 bases at J, leaving 3 bases unmatched. The CDR3 sequence is CSARLTGDEQYF. Here the CDR3 DNA reads TGCAGTGCTAGGCTGACAGGGGACGAGCAGTACTTC.

This clonotype was seen a few times. This beta chain was picked up by a library intended for alpha chains and is off target, so its count carries little meaning. V usage is TRBV9 and J usage is TRBJ2-2; D gene ambiguous. V lost 0 bases and J lost 1, with 7 bases in between. The CDR3 has 15 amino acids. From germline, CDR1 is SGDLS and CDR2 YYNGEE. The CDR3 here is CASSVVGVNTGELFF. CDR3 DNA: TGTGCCAGCAGCGTAGTGGGCGTGAACACCGGGGAGCTGTTTTTT.

A note on this clonotype: A library made for alpha chains picked up this beta chain off target, so its size means little. The V and J genes are TRBV7-2 and TRBJ1-5; maybe TRBD1 (6 bases). Germline CDR1 and CDR2: SGHTA and FQGNSA. CDR3 length: 15 residues. The V end was cut by 5 bases, the J end by 7 bases, with 18 bases between. In nucleotides, the CDR3 is TGTGCCAGCAGCAGGGACCGACCCCAGGGGCAGCCCCAGCATTTT. Translation gives CASSRDRPQGQPQHF.

Comments on this clonotype: For a library built for alpha chains, this beta chain is a stray read; little rests on its size. This chain uses TRBV19 with TRBJ1-2, with 7 nucleotides matching TRBD1. After removal of 8 bases from V and 5 bases from J, the junction contained 17 bases not matched to a gene. Germline assignment: CDR1 LNHDA and CDR2 SQIVND (reference sequence). CDR3 length equals 16 residues. The DNA for the CDR3 is TGTGCCAGTTCCCCCCCGGGACAGCTTTGGGTTTATGGCTACACCTTC. It codes for CASSPPGQLWVYGYTF.

A remark on this clonotype: At one boundary the junction diverges from the germline segment, which might be a read error. This beta chain is an off-target read within a library intended for alpha chains, so its frequency means little. V is TRBV5-1 and J is TRBJ1-1, with D unresolved. The CDR3 extends over 12 amino acids. CDR1 and CDR2 from the germline V gene are SGHRS and YFSETQ. CDR3: CVSSASESEAFF. The CDR3, as DNA: TGCGTCAGCAGCGCTTCAGAGTCTGAAGCTTTCTTT.

This clonotype was picked up a small number of times. This beta chain is a stray read from a library made for alpha chains; its abundance is not meaningful. The chain uses TRBV7-9 and TRBJ1-2; possibly TRBD1 for D (6 bases). V shed 5 bases and J shed 7 bases, with 11 bases lying between them. From germline, CDR1 is SEHNR and CDR2 FQNEAQ (reference sequence). This CDR3 is built from 12 residues. As DNA, the CDR3 is TGTGCCAGCAGCCCCCACAGGGTTGGCTACACCTTC. Translation gives CASSPHRVGYTF. The full variable domain, with the rest looked up from reference TRBV7-9 and TRBJ1-2, is DTGVSQNPRHKITKRGQNVTFRCDPISEHNRLYWYRQTLGQGPEFLTYFQNEAQLEKSRLLSDRFSAERPKGSFSTLEIQRTEQGDSAMYLCASSPHRVGYTFGSGTRLTVV.